One and the same sample provided the 14 T cell receptor beta chains below, sequenced in a study of CD8 T cells in ankylosing spondylitis. TCRdb re-called the 5' RACE reads with MiXCR, one entry per CDR3 protein. This table holds a few hundred thousand distinct CDR3 sequences, 18% found once. What was sequenced was blood, either unsorted or a sorted T cell fraction (not recorded which). Receptors originate from a male donor with ankylosing spondylitis or in good health (not recorded which).

The sample holds a few counts of this clonotype. CDR3 sequence reads: CSVELAGGPSPDTQYF. In nucleotides, the CDR3 is TGCAGCGTTGAACTAGCGGGAGGGCCGAGTCCAGATACGCAGTATTTT. The rearrangement links TRBV29-1 to TRBJ2-3; the match to TRBD2 covers 12 bases. CDR1 is SQVTM and CDR2 is ANQGSEA in the germline V gene. The trim removed 2 bases at V and 4 bases at J, leaving 7 bases unmatched. The CDR3 loop spans 16 amino acids.

This clonotype was seen at least ten times. The chain joins TRBV29-1 to TRBJ2-1; no firm D call. The CDR3 has 14 amino acids. V was cut by 6 bases and J by 4 bases, with 16 bases left in between. The germline CDR1 and CDR2 sequences are SQVTM and ANQGSEA. The CDR3 sequence: CSVGTDLQYNEQFF. The CDR3 region has the DNA TGCAGCGTAGGTACAGACCTTCAATACAATGAGCAGTTCTTC.

Only one count was recorded for this clonotype. V is TRBV29-1 and J is TRBJ2-3, with D possibly matching TRBD2 (6 bases). Trimming pared 1 base from V and 1 base from J, leaving 12 bases between. Germline V gene data show CDR1 as SQVTM and CDR2 as ANQGSEA. CDR3 length: 15 amino acids. The CDR3 reads CSVEVRGVGTDTQYF. The CDR3 DNA sequence: TGCAGCGTTGAAGTCCGCGGGGTGGGCACAGATACGCAGTATTTT.

This sequence joins TRBV6-5 and TRBJ1-2, with a possible D match to TRBD1 (6 bases). The CDR3 spans 16 residues. The germline V gene encodes CDR1 MNHEY and CDR2 SVGAGI. The ends were cut back, 2 bases at V and 6 bases at J, with 19 bases in the middle. CDR3 coding DNA: TGTGCCAGCAGTTACGCCGGGACATACCTTTCACATGGCTACACCTTC. This gives the protein CASSYAGTYLSHGYTF.

The V gene is TRBV19, the J gene TRBJ2-5; D is uncertain. Deletions cut 5 bases from V and 10 bases from J, with 17 bases between. The CDR3 runs to 13 residues. The germline V gene has CDR1 LNHDA and CDR2 SQIVND (reference sequence). This chain's CDR3 is CASSDRTENIQYF. The DNA of the CDR3 is TGTGCCAGTAGTGACCGGACCGAGAATATCCAGTACTTC.

A few counts support this clonotype. The CDR3 region is CSVVIAGGTDTQYF. The CDR3 nucleotides read TGCAGCGTTGTGATAGCGGGAGGTACAGATACGCAGTATTTT. The rearrangement uses TRBV29-1 and TRBJ2-3; 10 nucleotides line up with TRBD2. CDR3 length: 14 amino acids. V gave up 4 bases and J gave up 3 bases; unmatched junction bases: 4. From germline, CDR1 is SQVTM and CDR2 ANQGSEA.

This clonotype appeared many times. The V and J genes are TRBV7-2 and TRBJ2-7, with 7 bases aligning to TRBD2. With 0 bases clipped from V and 4 bases from J, the junction kept 9 bases outside the gene matches. CDR3 size: 16 residues. CDR1 and CDR2 from the germline V gene are SGHTA and FQGNSA. In DNA form, the CDR3 reads TGTGCCAGCAGCTTAGCCCACTCGCGGGAGTCGTACGAGCAGTACTTC. As protein: CASSLAHSRESYEQYF.

This clonotype appeared many times. This chain's CDR3 is CATSGQDRAETQYF. CDR3 sequence (DNA): TGTGCCACCAGTGGGCAGGACAGGGCAGAGACCCAGTACTTC. The chain employs TRBV24-1 and TRBJ2-5; 8 bases fit TRBD1. Trimming took 5 bases from V and 4 from J; bases not matched to a gene: 5. This CDR3 has 14 amino acids. Germline CDR1 is KGHDR and CDR2 is SFDVKD.

Regarding this clonotype: With a much larger clone just one base away, this may be a read error. The V and J genes are TRBV20-1 and TRBJ2-1; D is possibly TRBD2 (6 bases). Germline V gene data show CDR1 as DFQATT and CDR2 as SNEGSKA (reference sequence). The CDR3 extends over 15 amino acids. This CDR3 is CNARVGSSDHNEQFF. The CDR3, as DNA: TGCAATGCTAGAGTTGGGTCTAGCGACCACAATGAGCAGTTCTTC.

This clonotype was detected only a few times. The chain is built from TRBV12-3 or TRBV12-4 and TRBJ2-2; D is unclear. V gave up 7 bases and J gave up 3 bases, with 3 bases separating them. The CDR3 totals 11 residues. The CDR3 DNA reads as TGTGCCAGCATCGACACCGGGGAGCTGTTTTTT. Its translation: CASIDTGELFF.

This clonotype came up a few times. This chain joins TRBV28 and TRBJ2-3; perhaps TRBD2 as D (5 bases). Germline CDR1 is MDHEN and CDR2 is SYDVKM. V gave up 2 bases and J gave up 0 bases, with 9 bases separating them. The CDR3 has 15 amino acids. The CDR3 nucleotides are TGTGCCAGCAGTTTACTAGCTCCTAGCACAGATACGCAGTATTTT. Translation gives CASSLLAPSTDTQYF.

This sequence joins TRBV27 and TRBJ2-7; D possibly uses TRBD1 or TRBD2 (6 bases each). Germline loops: CDR1 MNHEY, CDR2 SMNVEV (reference sequence). The CDR3 is 16 amino acids. V shed 2 bases and J shed 2 bases, with 16 bases lying between them. The CDR3, as DNA: TGTGCCAGCAGTTTACTATCCCCTAGGGGGGCCTACGAGCAGTACTTC. Residues: CASSLLSPRGAYEQYF.

The genes are TRBV27 and TRBJ2-1; D unresolved. Deletions cut 8 bases from V and 0 bases from J, with 11 bases between. CDR3 length: 14 residues. Germline V gives CDR1 MNHEY, CDR2 SMNVEV (reference sequence). CDR3 sequence: CASQVESSYNEQFF. In DNA, the CDR3 is TGTGCCAGCCAGGTGGAGAGCTCCTACAATGAGCAGTTCTTC.

This clonotype has a handful of counts. Here the CDR3 reads CASSSGLATGELFF. CDR3 sequence (DNA): TGTGCCAGCAGCTCGGGACTAGCGACCGGGGAGCTGTTTTTT. The genes are TRBV12-3 or TRBV12-4 and TRBJ2-2; 10 nucleotides agree with TRBD2. The CDR3 runs to 14 residues. V shed 6 bases and J 5 bases; nucleotides not matched to a gene: 3.